These T cell receptor beta chains were read from a single sample in a study of immune cell composition in non-small cell lung cancer. Method: immunoSEQ multiplex PCR; TCRdb's copy keeps in-frame clones and lacks some. The sample lists about 9,000 clones, 60% to 85% occurring once. Sequenced sample: non-adjacent lung tissue. Receptors originate from a human donor with non-small cell lung cancer. The conserved cysteine and the conserved F or W are not part of the CDR3 here. The order of the fields is J gene, V gene, CDR3 protein.

J: TRBJ1-1
V: TRBV5-4
CDR3: ASSLGGLAEAF

J: TRBJ1-1
V: TRBV7-9
CDR3: ASSSSGSEAF

J: TRBJ2-3
V: TRBV2
CDR3: ASSPTGTGNTDTQY

J: TRBJ2-3
V: TRBV21-1
CDR3: ASSKKPPTTGQGTDTQY

J: TRBJ1-5
V: TRBV5-5
CDR3: ASSWGINQPQH

J: TRBJ1-5
V: TRBV30
CDR3: AWSALGPGPNQPQH

J: TRBJ1-3
V: TRBV6-5
CDR3: ASFRGLGNTIY

J: TRBJ1-6
V: TRBV10-3
CDR3: AIRTGGYNSPLH

J: TRBJ1-2
V: TRBV4-2
CDR3: ASSQDRASRDYGYT

J: TRBJ1-1
V: TRBV6-6
CDR3: ASSYSQWGTEAF

J: TRBJ2-6
V: TRBV10-3
CDR3: AISEFTGTGGSGANVLT

J: TRBJ1-1
V: TRBV9
CDR3: ASSPHEGATEAF

J: TRBJ2-2
V: TRBV29-1
CDR3: SVGTGNTGELF

J: TRBJ2-1
V: TRBV5-1
CDR3: ASSGIQGLTYNEQF

J: TRBJ2-3
V: TRBV9
CDR3: ASSVYGEAGTQY

J: TRBJ1-5
V: TRBV30
CDR3: AWSDGTSLNQPQH

J: TRBJ2-1
V: TRBV7-3
CDR3: ASSLIFF

J: TRBJ2-2
V: TRBV27
CDR3: ASSWGAGELF

J: TRBJ1-2
V: TRBV6-5
CDR3: ASKHSTDGYT

J: TRBJ2-5
V: TRBV7-2
CDR3: ASSAQLGEETQY

J: TRBJ1-2
V: TRBV9
CDR3: ASNIQGNYGYT

J: TRBJ2-5
V: TRBV11-1
CDR3: ASSPWQGDDQETQY

J: TRBJ2-1
V: TRBV5-4
CDR3: ASSARRVEYNEQF

J: TRBJ1-5
V: TRBV6-5
CDR3: ASGGQSHQPQH

J: TRBJ2-3
V: TRBV9
CDR3: ASSLTEGLAVGGTQY

J: TRBJ1-1
V: TRBV5-4
CDR3: ASRSRERNTEAF

J: TRBJ1-5
V: TRBV4-2
CDR3: ASSLTTGASNQPQH

J: TRBJ2-5
V: TRBV19
CDR3: ASSEARGETQY

J: TRBJ2-7
V: TRBV27
CDR3: ATSGQGHEQY

J: TRBJ1-2
V: TRBV5-1
CDR3: ASSQTGVYGYT

J: TRBJ2-2
V: TRBV29-1
CDR3: SVGANTGELF

J: TRBJ1-1
V: TRBV5-1
CDR3: ASSSGQGGNSL

J: TRBJ1-5
V: TRBV4-3
CDR3: ASSQETGSRRQPQH

J: TRBJ2-3
V: TRBV5-4
CDR3: ASSFPPQITSTDTQY

J: TRBJ1-2
V: TRBV29-1
CDR3: SVEDPGLYGYT

J: TRBJ2-2
V: TRBV27
CDR3: ASTLWFPGELF

J: TRBJ1-5
V: TRBV6-6
CDR3: ASSIEGPQH

J: TRBJ2-3
V: TRBV9
CDR3: ASSPHTDTQY

J: TRBJ1-4
V: TRBV9
CDR3: ASSPLDRLEKLF

J: TRBJ1-6
V: TRBV6-1
CDR3: ASSEGAPGVSPLH

J: TRBJ1-3
V: TRBV5-1
CDR3: ASSLGLGNTIY

J: TRBJ1-1
V: TRBV19
CDR3: ASSYRPGGNTEAF

J: TRBJ2-5
V: TRBV21-1
CDR3: ASSRPLRQGETQY

J: TRBJ1-2
V: TRBV19
CDR3: ASTKREGGNYGYT

J: TRBJ2-7
V: TRBV5-1
CDR3: ASSPQRTGSYEQY

J: TRBJ2-4
V: TRBV28
CDR3: ASRESAKNIQY

J: TRBJ2-1
V: TRBV11-2
CDR3: ASSLMVAGGPYEQF

J: TRBJ2-7
V: TRBV7-2
CDR3: ASSPRTSGRTYEQY

J: TRBJ1-3
V: TRBV28
CDR3: ASSLWRDRERNSGNTIY

J: TRBJ1-5
V: TRBV28
CDR3: ASSIGQASNQPQH

J: TRBJ2-2
V: TRBV9
CDR3: ASSAEGQPNTGELF

J: TRBJ1-2
V: TRBV4-3
CDR3: ASSRLSGLDGYT

J: TRBJ2-3
V: TRBV11-3
CDR3: ASSLGPDTQY

J: TRBJ2-1
V: TRBV9
CDR3: ASSHPRMGAAPGNEQF

J: TRBJ2-5
V: TRBV5-6
CDR3: ASSLVREGEETQY